A single sample is the source of the 4 T cell receptor beta chains below, sequenced in a study of cytomegalovirus exposure and HLA in healthy donors. Vbeta (60) and Jbeta (13) primers were used in the PCR. Some clones are missing from TCRdb's copy, which holds only in-frame ones; the method was immunoSEQ multiplex PCR. The table records 150,000 to 200,000 clones, roughly 75% of them present only once. The sequenced material came from PBMCs. The receptors stem from a man aged 40-49 years in good health and CMV-seronegative.

The chain couples TRBV10-3 to TRBJ2-2; 7 bases line up with TRBD1. The germline V gene encodes CDR1 ENHRY and CDR2 SYGVKD. This CDR3 has 15 amino acids. V dropped 6 bases and J dropped 3; count of bases not matched to a gene: 7. In DNA, the CDR3 is TGTGCCATCAGACGGGACAGCGGAGACACCGGGGAGCTGTTTTTT. It codes for CAIRRDSGDTGELFF.

This sequence joins TRBV10-3 and TRBJ2-1; 11 bases agree with TRBD2. CDR1 and CDR2 (germline): ENHRY, SYGVKD. The CDR3 length is 15 residues. V gave up 6 bases and J gave up 9 bases; unmatched junction bases: 10. The CDR3 reads CAIRLAGESRSEQFF. CDR3 sequence (DNA): TGTGCCATCAGACTAGCGGGAGAATCCCGAAGTGAGCAGTTCTTC.

This clone has a handful of counts. The CDR3 DNA follows: TGTGCCAGCAGCTTTGGGCTGCTAAACTATGGCTACACCTTC. It is translated as CASSFGLLNYGYTF. The V and J genes are TRBV7-2 and TRBJ1-2; no firm D call. V shed 3 bases and J shed 2 bases, with 10 bases lying between them. Germline CDR1 reads SGHTA; CDR2 reads FQGNSA. The CDR3 runs 14 residues. The whole variable domain, filled in from reference TRBV7-2 and TRBJ1-2, reads GAGVSQSPSNKVTEKGKDVELRCDPISGHTALYWYRQSLGQGLEFLIYFQGNSAPDKSGLPSDRFSAERTGGSVSTLTIQRTQQEDSAVYLCASSFGLLNYGYTFGSGTRLTVV.

The CDR3 region has the DNA TGTGCCAGCAGCTTCCCAGGTGGGGAGCAGTTCTTC. It translates to CASSFPGGEQFF. V and J are TRBV11-2 and TRBJ2-1; D is unresolved. Trimming shortened V by 3 bases and J by 10 bases, and 10 bases separated the two germline ends. The CDR3 length is 12 residues. CDR1 is SGHAT and CDR2 is FQNNGV in the germline V gene.